This T cell receptor beta chain derives from a study of T-cell memory formation after mild COVID-19. Study-level information: Largely, the TCR clusters proved donor specific.

This CDR3 is built from 13 residues. CDR1 is SEHNR, CDR2 FQNEAQ, per germline (reference sequence). The V end lost 2 bases, the J end lost 5 bases, and 9 bases lay between the germline ends. Regarding the study as a whole: Pre-infection memory showed some responding clones, and this suggested that cross-reactive memory joined. Later expanders leaned CD4+, whereas clones that contracted between day 15 and 85 were balanced CD4/CD8.

This clonotype has only a few counts. Its specificity is unknown. Each CDR3 protein gets one entry after TCRdb re-called the 5' RACE reads with MiXCR. Of under 700,000 distinct CDR3 sequences in the sample, roughly 22% were seen once. Sequences were obtained from PBMCs or a T cell subset sorted from them (not recorded which). The TCR was taken from an adult woman who had mild COVID-19 (a few samples of this study predate the infection). Cell type and time point are not known. The chain couples TRBV7-9 to TRBJ1-2; no firm D call. CDR3 in DNA: TGTGCCAGCAGCTTACCGGCAGCTTATGGCTACACCTTC. Translating gives CASSLPAAYGYTF.